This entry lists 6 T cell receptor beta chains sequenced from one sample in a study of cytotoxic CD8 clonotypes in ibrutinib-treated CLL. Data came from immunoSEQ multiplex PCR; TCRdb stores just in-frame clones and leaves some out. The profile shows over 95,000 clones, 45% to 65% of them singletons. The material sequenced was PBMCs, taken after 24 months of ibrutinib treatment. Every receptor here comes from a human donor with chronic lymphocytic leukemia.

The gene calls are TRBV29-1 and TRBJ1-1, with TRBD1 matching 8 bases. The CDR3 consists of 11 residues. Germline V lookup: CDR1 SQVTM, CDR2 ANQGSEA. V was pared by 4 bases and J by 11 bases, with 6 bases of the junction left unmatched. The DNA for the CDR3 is TGCAGCGTTGCTGAAGGGACAGGCGCTTTCTTT. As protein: CSVAEGTGAFF.

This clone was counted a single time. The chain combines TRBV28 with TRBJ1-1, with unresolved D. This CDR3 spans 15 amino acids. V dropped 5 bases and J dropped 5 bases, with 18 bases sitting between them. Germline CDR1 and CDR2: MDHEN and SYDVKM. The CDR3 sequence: CASSPPDVRETEAFF. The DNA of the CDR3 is TGTGCCAGCAGTCCCCCAGATGTCCGGGAAACTGAAGCTTTCTTT.

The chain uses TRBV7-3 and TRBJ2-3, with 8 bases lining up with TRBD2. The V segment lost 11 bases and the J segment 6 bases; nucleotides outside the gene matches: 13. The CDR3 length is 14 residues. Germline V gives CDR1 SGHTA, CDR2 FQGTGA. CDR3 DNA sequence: TGTGCCTCTCGGGGGGGACTCCCATCGGATACGCAGTATTTT. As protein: CASRGGLPSDTQYF.

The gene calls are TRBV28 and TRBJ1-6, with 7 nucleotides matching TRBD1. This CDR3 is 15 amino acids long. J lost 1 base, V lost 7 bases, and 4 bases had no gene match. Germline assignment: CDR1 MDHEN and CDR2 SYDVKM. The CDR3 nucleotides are TGTGCCAGCAAGACAGGGAGTTCCTATAATTCACCCCTCCACTTT. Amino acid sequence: CASKTGSSYNSPLHF.

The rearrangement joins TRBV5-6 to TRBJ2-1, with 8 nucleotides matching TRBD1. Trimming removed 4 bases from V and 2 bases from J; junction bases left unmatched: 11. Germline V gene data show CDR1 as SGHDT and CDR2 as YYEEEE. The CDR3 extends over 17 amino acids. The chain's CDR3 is CASSKAGGRPTYNEQFF. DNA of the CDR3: TGTGCCAGCAGCAAAGCAGGGGGCAGACCCACCTACAATGAGCAGTTCTTC.

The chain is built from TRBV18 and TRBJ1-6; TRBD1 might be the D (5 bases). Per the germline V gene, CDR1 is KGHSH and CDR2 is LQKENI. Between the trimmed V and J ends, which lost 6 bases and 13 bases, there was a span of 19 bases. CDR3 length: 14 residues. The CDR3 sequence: CASSRDGRPSPLHF. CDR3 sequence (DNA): TGTGCCAGCTCTCGGGACGGAAGGCCTTCGCCCCTCCACTTT.